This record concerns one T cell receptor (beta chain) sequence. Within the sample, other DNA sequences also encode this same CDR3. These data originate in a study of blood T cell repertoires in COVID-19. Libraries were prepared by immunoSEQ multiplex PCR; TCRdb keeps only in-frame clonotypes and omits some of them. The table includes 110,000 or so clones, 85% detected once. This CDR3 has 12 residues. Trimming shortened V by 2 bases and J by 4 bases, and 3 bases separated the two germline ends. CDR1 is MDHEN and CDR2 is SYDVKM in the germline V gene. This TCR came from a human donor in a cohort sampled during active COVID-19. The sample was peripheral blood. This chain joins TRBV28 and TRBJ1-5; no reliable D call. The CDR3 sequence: CASSLPNQPQHF. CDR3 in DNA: TGTGCCAGCAGTTTACCGAATCAGCCCCAGCATTTT.